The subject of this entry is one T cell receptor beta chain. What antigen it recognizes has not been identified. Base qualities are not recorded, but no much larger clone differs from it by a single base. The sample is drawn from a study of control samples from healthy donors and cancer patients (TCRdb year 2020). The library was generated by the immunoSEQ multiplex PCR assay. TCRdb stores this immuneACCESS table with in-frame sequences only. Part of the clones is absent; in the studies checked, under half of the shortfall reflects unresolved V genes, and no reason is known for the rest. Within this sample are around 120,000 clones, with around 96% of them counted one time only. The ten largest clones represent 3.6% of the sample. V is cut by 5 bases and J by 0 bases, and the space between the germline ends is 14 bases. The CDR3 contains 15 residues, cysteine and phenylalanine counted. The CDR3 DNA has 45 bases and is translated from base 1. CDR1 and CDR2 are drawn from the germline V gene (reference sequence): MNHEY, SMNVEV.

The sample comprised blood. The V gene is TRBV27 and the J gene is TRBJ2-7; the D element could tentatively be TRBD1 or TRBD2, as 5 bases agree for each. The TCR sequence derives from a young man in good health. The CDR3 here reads CASSNRDRHSYEQYF. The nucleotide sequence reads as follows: TGTGCCAGCAGTAACCGGGACCGACACTCCTACGAGCAGTACTTC.